This T cell receptor beta chain was recorded in a study of CD8+ T cells in alopecia areata. Study summary: Treated patients received oral tofacitinib, 5 to 10 mg twice daily. Tofacitinib therapy took 6 to 18 months; 6 months off drug came after. Regarding the study as a whole: Scalp clonality, along with expanded CD8+ clones among the top 100, was significantly decreased by tofacitinib.

This clone was picked up a small number of times. As yet, its antigen is unknown. Germline values: CDR1 MNHEY, CDR2 SMNVEV (reference sequence). V was shortened by 4 bases and J by 0 bases, with 12 bases between the two germline ends. The length of the CDR3 is 15 residues. As to treatment: oral pan-JAK inhibitor, 5-10 mg twice daily. Sorting from PBMCs produced CD4+ and CD8+ T cells. Isolated RNA was reverse transcribed into cDNA used as the sequencing template. Profiling relied on immunoSEQ multiplex PCR, and the TCRdb table lists in-frame clones only, not all of them. The table shows approximately 180,000 clones, with less than 65% occurring only once.

The sequence came from a human donor with alopecia areata. Here the sequenced sample was CD4+ T cells sorted from blood, taken at week 24, from a patient treated with tofacitinib. The chain employs TRBV27 and TRBJ1-2; no clear D gene. CDR3 region: CASSSNGITNYGYTF. CDR3 coding DNA: TGTGCCAGCAGTTCGAACGGAATAACTAACTATGGCTACACCTTC.